This T cell receptor beta chain came from a study of metastatic and nonmetastatic thyroid tumors. Before thyroid surgery, none of the patients had received any treatment. Findings and limits, study-wide: When malignant thyroid tumors were compared with benign nodules, TCR beta diversity was reportedly significantly higher in the malignant tumors. This held in both blood and tumor samples.

This clone has more than one count but fewer than ten. What it recognizes is unknown. As handled by the study authors: Building a distant-metastasis classifier for papillary thyroid cancer drew on CDR3 differences across clinicopathological groups. TCRdb re-analyzed the PCR reads using MiXCR. None of the V and J calls come from the authors' own analysis; TCRdb made them. This table holds 19,000 or so clones, 25% to 30% found once. This clonotype was sampled from a male donor with papillary thyroid cancer or a benign thyroid nodule (not recorded which). Some clones in this sample may be carry-over from other donors' samples. The specimen sequenced was tumor tissue.

The CDR3 region has the DNA TGTGCCAGCAGCACACAGGGGGACACCATATATTTT. Its protein is CASSTQGDTIYF. This sequence joins TRBV11-3 and TRBJ1-3, with 8 bases aligning to TRBD1. Germline CDR1 and CDR2: SGHNT and YENEEA. J was trimmed by 8 bases and V by 5 bases; bases with no gene match: 2. The CDR3 covers 12 residues.